This entry features one T cell receptor (beta chain) sequence. The sample is drawn from a study of blood T cell repertoires in COVID-19. Turning to the study itself: Acute and convalescent COVID-19 specimens originated in the United States, Italy and Spain. PBMCs, B-cell-depleted T cells, or T cells were the source of the cDNA or gDNA that made up the material.

Patients of the Seattle cohort, enrolled during active infection, were followed longitudinally. Original processing notes: Reference gene primers were amplified, and this amplification served to estimate nucleated cell counts. The repertoire was sequenced with immunoSEQ multiplex PCR; TCRdb's copy has only in-frame clones and lacks some. That table gives V, J and clone size, and the DNA gave D and trimming. The sample contains about 110,000 clones, approximately 85% of which appear only once. Germline V CDR1 and CDR2: MGHRA, YSYEKL. V lost 0 bases, J lost 7 bases, and 16 bases lay in between. The CDR3 loop spans 16 amino acids.

The receptor was derived from a woman in her fifties or sixties with COVID-19, enrolled during active disease. Sequencing input: peripheral blood. V usage is TRBV4-1 and J usage is TRBJ1-3; TRBD1 is a possible D gene (5 bases). DNA for the CDR3: TGCGCCAGCAGCCAAGAGCCGGAGCTCGGGGGTAACACCATATATTTT. This gives the protein CASSQEPELGGNTIYF.